Below are 5 T cell receptor beta chains sequenced from a single sample in a study of spatial heterogeneity in lung cancer. TCRdb processed the 5' RACE reads anew with MiXCR; each CDR3 protein has one entry. The table has a few thousand distinct CDR3 sequences, 1.9% seen once; the top ten hold approximately 18%. The time point here: sample taken at primary tumor resection. This sample comprised normal lung tissue next to the tumor, obtained at surgery. The receptors stem from a male donor with early-stage non-small cell lung cancer.

This clonotype was seen at least ten times. It may be a read error: a sequence one base away is much more abundant. The chain uses TRBV2 and TRBJ1-3, with no clear D. There are 12 residues in the CDR3. V lost 6 bases and J 4 bases, leaving 7 bases between the germline ends. The V gene's germline CDR1 is SNHLY and CDR2 FYNNEI. The CDR3 DNA follows: TGTGCCAGCAGCCGAGGGGGAAACACCATATATTTT. Residues: CASSRGGNTIYF. The complete variable domain, with remaining parts taken from reference TRBV2 and TRBJ1-3, reads EPEVTQTPSHQVTQMGQEVILRCVPISNHLYFYWYRQILGQKVEFLVSFYNNEISEKSEIFDDQFSVERPDGSNFTLKIRSTKLEDSAMYFCASSRGGNTIYFGEGSWLTVV.

This clonotype is classed as medium-sized. CDR3 residues: CASTMNVGTEAFF. The CDR3, as DNA: TGTGCCAGCACCATGAATGTTGGCACTGAAGCTTTCTTT. The chain links TRBV12-3 or TRBV12-4 to TRBJ1-1, with D uncertain. Trimming left V 7 bases short and J 4 bases short, with 13 bases between. This CDR3 contains 13 residues.

This clonotype is termed large. The V gene is TRBV5-8, the J gene TRBJ2-5; D is ambiguous. V lost 4 bases and J lost 3, with 4 bases in between. The CDR3 runs 11 residues. CDR1 is SGHTS and CDR2 is YDEGEE in the germline V gene. The chain's CDR3 is CASSPKETQYF. The CDR3 DNA reads TGTGCCAGCAGCCCGAAAGAGACCCAGTACTTC.

By share of the sample, this clonotype is medium-sized. The rearrangement uses TRBV7-2 and TRBJ2-5; D may correspond to TRBD1 or TRBD2 (7 bases each). The CDR3 runs 14 residues. Per germline, CDR1 SGHTA and CDR2 FQGNSA. V was shortened by 6 bases and J by 5 bases, with 16 bases between the two germline ends. Here the CDR3 DNA reads TGTGCCAGCAGACTCCAGGGGGGGGTCGAGACCCAGTACTTC. It specifies CASRLQGGVETQYF.

This clonotype is medium-sized in the sample. The CDR3 bases are TGTGCCAGCAGTAGGGACACGTATCAGCCCCAGCATTTT. Translated: CASSRDTYQPQHF. The chain recombines TRBV2 with TRBJ1-5, with D perhaps TRBD1 (6 bases). Germline CDR1 reads SNHLY; CDR2 reads FYNNEI. V gave up 5 bases and J gave up 5 bases, with 10 bases separating them. The CDR3 extends over 13 amino acids.